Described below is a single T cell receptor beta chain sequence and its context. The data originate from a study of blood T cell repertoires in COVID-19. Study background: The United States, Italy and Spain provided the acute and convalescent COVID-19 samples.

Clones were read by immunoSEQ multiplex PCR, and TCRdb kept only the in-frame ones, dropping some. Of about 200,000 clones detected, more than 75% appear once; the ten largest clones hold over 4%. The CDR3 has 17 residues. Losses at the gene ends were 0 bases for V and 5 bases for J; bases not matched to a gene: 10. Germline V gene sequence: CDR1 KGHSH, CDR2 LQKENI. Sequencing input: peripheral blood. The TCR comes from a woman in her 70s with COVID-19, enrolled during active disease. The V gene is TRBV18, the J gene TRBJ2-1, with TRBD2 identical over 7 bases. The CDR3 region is CASSPPVVSGTHNEQFF. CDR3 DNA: TGTGCCAGCTCACCACCAGTAGTAAGCGGGACTCACAATGAGCAGTTCTTC.